Presented here are 2 T cell receptor beta chains from one specimen sequenced in a study of blood T cells in healthy people across ages (dated by TCRdb to between 2015 and 2016). Library construction relied on 5' RACE. A second PCR of roughly 6 to 11 cycles was run with a J-beta primer mix and a sample-barcoded 5' primer. The public reads were quality trimmed at Q25 with fastp and then assembled into clones with MiXCR by TCRdb, keeping productive beta chains. Each record represents a unique CDR3 protein, reported with the most common genes and DNA among its rows. The sample records some 1.8 million distinct CDR3 sequences, about two fifths of which are singletons. The ten largest clones capture roughly 24% of the sample. The sequenced material came from blood. These receptors were taken from a human donor in good health.

This sequence joins TRBV4-3 and TRBJ1-2; the D is unclear. The germline V gene has CDR1 LGHNA and CDR2 YSLEER. Trimming stripped 1 base from V and 2 bases from J, with 11 bases between. The CDR3 totals 15 residues. DNA of the CDR3: TGCGCCAGCAGCCAAGGACCCGGATTAAACTATGGCTACACCTTC. Its translation is CASSQGPGLNYGYTF.

This clonotype occurred a few times. CDR3 protein: CSVEEPGLAADTQYF. CDR3 DNA: TGCAGCGTTGAAGAGCCGGGACTAGCGGCAGATACGCAGTATTTT. The chain uses TRBV29-1 and TRBJ2-3; 11 nucleotides match TRBD2. Germline-derived CDR1 and CDR2 are SQVTM and ANQGSEA. V lost 0 bases to trimming and J lost 4 bases; unmatched junction nucleotides: 3. The CDR3 is 15 amino acids.